Presented here are 25 T cell receptor beta chains from one specimen sequenced in a study of response to subunit inactivated influenza vaccine. TCRdb passed the RT-PCR reads through MiXCR, listing each CDR3 protein once. The sample has around 180,000 distinct CDR3 sequences, around 9% seen once; the top ten hold roughly a tenth. Source: non-naive T cells sorted from PBMCs, taken on the day of vaccination. These TCRs come from a man in his forties or fifties who received an inactivated influenza vaccine.

The chain carries TRBV3-1 and TRBJ1-6; tentatively, D is TRBD1 (6 bases). Germline CDR1 and CDR2: LGHDT and YNNKEL (reference sequence). The CDR3 is 14 amino acids. Trimming left V 5 bases short and J 4 bases short, with 9 bases between. The CDR3 DNA reads TGTGCCAGCAGCGAGGGGGAGTATAATTCACCCCTCCACTTT. Amino acid sequence: CASSEGEYNSPLHF. The whole variable domain, filled in from reference TRBV3-1 and TRBJ1-6, reads DTAVSQTPKYLVTQMGNDKSIKCEQNLGHDTMYWYKQDSKKFLKIMFSYNNKELIINETVPNRFSPKSPDKAHLNLHINSLELGDSAVYFCASSEGEYNSPLHFGNGTRLTVT.

A few counts support this clonotype. This rearrangement joins TRBV12-3 or TRBV12-4 to TRBJ2-4; perhaps TRBD1 as D (5 bases). The CDR3 is 14 amino acids. V was trimmed by 1 base and J by 8 bases, leaving 12 bases between them. The CDR3 region is CASSLGGRADIQYF. CDR3 coding DNA: TGTGCCAGCAGTTTAGGTGGCAGGGCGGACATTCAGTACTTC.

Concerning this clonotype: At one end the junction does not follow the germline gene, possibly because of a read error. J is TRBJ2-2 and V is TRBV12-3 or TRBV12-4; TRBD1 aligns across 7 bases. The CDR3 length is 16 residues. The CDR3 DNA reads TGTGCCAGCAGCATGCCTACAGGGGCGCTTACCGGGGTGCTGTTTTTT. Its protein is CASSMPTGALTGVLFF.

This chain links TRBV7-2 with TRBJ2-7, with D hard to call. The germline V gene has CDR1 SGHTA and CDR2 FQGNSA. The germline V and J ends were trimmed by 1 base and 1 base, with 8 bases remaining between them. CDR3 length: 14 residues. The CDR3 is CASSLEATSYEQYF. The CDR3 coding sequence is TGTGCCAGCAGCTTAGAGGCAACATCCTACGAGCAGTACTTC.

This clonotype turned up a few times. V gene TRBV4-3 combines with J gene TRBJ2-3, with 9 bases fitting TRBD2. Germline lookup yields CDR1 LGHNA and CDR2 YSLEER. Trimming removed 0 bases from V and 1 base from J; junction bases left unmatched: 11. This CDR3 has 19 amino acids. CDR3 in amino acids: CASSQDRLRAGGRTDTQYF. Written as DNA, the CDR3 is TGCGCCAGCAGCCAAGATCGACTTAGAGCGGGAGGCCGCACAGATACGCAGTATTTT.

The CDR3 coding sequence is TGTGCCAGCAGGGCGACTAGCGGGGAGATCTACGAGCAGTACTTC. Its protein is CASRATSGEIYEQYF. The chain joins TRBV6-1 to TRBJ2-7; 11 bases fit TRBD2. CDR1 MNHNS and CDR2 SASEGT come from the germline V gene. The CDR3 consists of 15 residues. V lost 6 bases, J lost 3 bases, and 7 bases stayed unmatched.

This clonotype was seen at least ten times. This chain joins TRBV7-8 and TRBJ2-2; no definite D call. Germline assignment: CDR1 SGHVS and CDR2 FQNEAQ. This CDR3 has 20 residues. Trimming removed 5 bases at V and 0 bases at J, with 25 bases between. The CDR3 protein is CASSPTLGSKKTANTGELFF. CDR3 in DNA: TGTGCCAGCAGCCCCACCTTAGGGTCTAAGAAAACCGCGAACACCGGGGAGCTGTTTTTT.

There are a few counts of this clonotype. The rearrangement joins TRBV10-3 to TRBJ1-1, with D tentatively TRBD1 (5 bases). Germline V gene data show CDR1 as ENHRY and CDR2 as SYGVKD. The length of the CDR3 is 13 residues. V was shortened by 7 bases and J by 5 bases, with 14 bases between the two germline ends. Here the CDR3 DNA reads TGTGCCATCAAATTGACAGACCTTACTGAAGCTTTCTTT. It translates to CAIKLTDLTEAFF.

This rearrangement joins TRBV11-2 to TRBJ2-5; TRBD1 or TRBD2 may be the D gene (6 bases each). With 1 base removed from V and 7 bases from J, the gap between germline ends came to 25 bases. There are 18 residues in the CDR3. The germline CDR1 and CDR2 sequences are SGHAT and FQNNGV. CDR3 sequence: CASSLGSALPGARGTQYF. DNA for the CDR3: TGTGCCAGCAGCTTAGGTTCGGCCCTACCGGGGGCACGGGGGACCCAGTACTTC. The complete variable domain, with remaining parts taken from reference TRBV11-2 and TRBJ2-5, reads EAGVAQSPRYKIIEKRQSVAFWCNPISGHATLYWYQQILGQGPKLLIQFQNNGVVDDSQLPKDRFSAERLKGVDSTLKIQPAKLEDSAVYLCASSLGSALPGARGTQYFGPGTRLLVL.

This clonotype was recorded many times. The J gene is TRBJ2-3, the V gene TRBV29-1, with D perhaps matching TRBD2 (5 bases). This CDR3 spans 14 amino acids. Germline CDR1 is SQVTM and CDR2 is ANQGSEA. V was shortened by 8 bases and J by 0 bases, with 15 bases between the two germline ends. This CDR3 is CSFWVRGSTDTQYF. The CDR3 bases are TGCAGCTTTTGGGTTCGGGGAAGCACAGATACGCAGTATTTT.

This clonotype was detected only a few times. The chain couples TRBV18 to TRBJ2-1, with D uncertain. This CDR3 is built from 15 residues. The V and J ends lost 2 bases and 3 bases respectively, with 11 bases between them. The germline gives CDR1 KGHSH, CDR2 LQKENI. The CDR3, as DNA: TGTGCCAGCTCACCAAGACAAAGAGACTACAATGAGCAGTTCTTC. Translating gives CASSPRQRDYNEQFF.

This chain links TRBV27 with TRBJ1-1; 10 bases fit TRBD1. Germline values: CDR1 MNHEY, CDR2 SMNVEV (reference sequence). The CDR3 extends over 16 amino acids. Trimming at V came to 4 bases and at J to 4 bases, leaving 9 bases not matched to a gene. CDR3 in amino acids: CASSSRMTGGGTEAFF. The CDR3 coding sequence is TGTGCCAGCAGTTCCCGAATGACAGGGGGCGGCACTGAAGCTTTCTTT.

The chain joins TRBV2 to TRBJ2-3, with D possibly being TRBD1 (5 bases). The CDR3 is made up of 14 amino acids. Germline CDR1 is SNHLY and CDR2 is FYNNEI. The germline V and J ends were trimmed by 3 bases and 3 bases, with 10 bases remaining between them. The CDR3 loop is CASSDRVGTDTQYF. The CDR3 region has the DNA TGTGCCAGCAGTGACAGGGTCGGGACAGATACGCAGTATTTT.

This clonotype has a count of ten or more. The chain combines TRBV24-1 with TRBJ2-1; TRBD2 aligns across 7 bases. Per the germline V gene, CDR1 is KGHDR and CDR2 is SFDVKD. The junction had 9 bases not matched to a gene; V was cut back by 7 bases and J by 7 bases. The CDR3 is made up of 14 amino acids. In DNA, the CDR3 is TGTGCCACCAGGGGCGGGAGTTCTACAAATGAGCAGTTCTTC. This codes for CATRGGSSTNEQFF.

This clonotype was seen ten or more times. This sequence joins TRBV12-3 or TRBV12-4 and TRBJ1-1; maybe TRBD1 (5 bases). CDR3 length: 12 residues. V shed 5 bases and J shed 8 bases, with 12 bases lying between them. The CDR3 reads CASSQTVTEAFF. The CDR3 coding sequence is TGTGCCAGCAGTCAGACAGTAACAGAAGCTTTCTTT.

This clonotype was detected ten times or more. The J gene is TRBJ1-1, the V gene TRBV7-2; 7 bases match TRBD1. The germline V gene encodes CDR1 SGHTA and CDR2 FQGNSA. Trimming took 3 bases from V and 6 from J; bases not matched to a gene: 13. CDR3 length: 16 residues. As DNA, the CDR3 is TGTGCCAGCAGCTTCTTGGCAGGGGGAGGTTCTGCTGAAGCTTTCTTT. Translating gives CASSFLAGGGSAEAFF.

There are many counts of this clonotype. The V gene is TRBV11-2, the J gene TRBJ2-6; the match to TRBD1 covers 8 bases. The CDR3 has 18 amino acids. CDR1 and CDR2 (germline): SGHAT, FQNNGV. V shed 4 bases and J 0 bases; nucleotides not matched to a gene: 8. CDR3: CASSSGTGVSSGANVLTF. DNA of the CDR3: TGTGCCAGCAGCTCCGGGACAGGAGTAAGCTCTGGGGCCAACGTCCTGACTTTC.

V and J are TRBV28 and TRBJ1-1, with D unresolved. Trimming removed 5 bases from V and 0 bases from J, with 13 bases in between. From germline, CDR1 is MDHEN and CDR2 SYDVKM. The CDR3 is 15 residues long. CDR3 in DNA: TGTGCCAGCAGTACGCCCCGGGCGGTGAACACTGAAGCTTTCTTT. Its protein product is CASSTPRAVNTEAFF.

Ten or more counts support this clonotype. V gene TRBV7-2 combines with J gene TRBJ2-5; D ambiguous. V was shortened by 6 bases and J by 2 bases, with 7 bases between the two germline ends. CDR1 is SGHTA, CDR2 FQGNSA, per germline. CDR3 length: 12 residues. The CDR3 sequence: CASSHGQETQYF. DNA of the CDR3: TGTGCCAGCAGTCATGGGCAAGAGACCCAGTACTTC.

The V call is TRBV7-2, the J call TRBJ2-1; D gene uncertain. CDR1 is SGHTA and CDR2 is FQGNSA in the germline V gene. Deletions cut 6 bases from V and 7 bases from J, with 4 bases between. There are 10 residues in the CDR3. The CDR3 DNA is TGTGCCAGCAGACAAAATGAGCAGTTCTTC. Amino acid sequence: CASRQNEQFF.

The V and J genes are TRBV18 and TRBJ2-1; 10 bases map to TRBD2. The CDR3 loop spans 16 amino acids. The germline gives CDR1 KGHSH, CDR2 LQKENI. Trimming at V came to 3 bases and at J to 6 bases, leaving 8 bases not matched to a gene. CDR3 sequence: CASSPPGLARANEQFF. The CDR3 nucleotides read TGTGCCAGCTCACCCCCGGGACTAGCGAGGGCCAATGAGCAGTTCTTC.

This clonotype was seen a few times. The chain joins TRBV10-3 to TRBJ2-6; the D call may be TRBD1 or TRBD2 (5 bases each). Trimming cost V 6 bases and J 3 bases, with 15 bases left between them. The CDR3 contains 16 residues. Germline-derived CDR1 and CDR2 are ENHRY and SYGVKD. CDR3 sequence reads: CAISQRGVLGANVLTF. The CDR3 bases are TGTGCCATCAGCCAAAGAGGGGTGCTTGGGGCCAACGTCCTGACTTTC.

This clonotype was counted many times. The chain recombines TRBV2 with TRBJ1-1; 7 nucleotides line up with TRBD1. J was trimmed by 1 base and V by 2 bases; bases with no gene match: 4. The CDR3 runs to 15 residues. The germline CDR1 and CDR2 sequences are SNHLY and FYNNEI. The CDR3 bases are TGTGCCAGCAGTGAATCCAGGGGGAGGAACACTGAAGCTTTCTTT. Its translation: CASSESRGRNTEAFF.

This chain joins TRBV28 and TRBJ2-1; 8 bases match TRBD2. The ends lost 8 bases at V and 0 bases at J; junction bases unmatched: 9. CDR1 is MDHEN and CDR2 is SYDVKM in the germline V gene. The CDR3 contains 16 residues. This CDR3 reads CASGPAGTSSYNEQFF. The CDR3 DNA follows: TGTGCCAGCGGGCCTGCCGGGACTAGCTCCTACAATGAGCAGTTCTTC.

This clonotype was detected only a few times. The rearrangement uses TRBV28 and TRBJ1-2, with D possibly TRBD1 on 5 matching bases. Per germline, CDR1 MDHEN and CDR2 SYDVKM. The V gene lost 5 bases and the J gene lost 7 bases, with 11 bases spanning the gap. The CDR3 loop spans 12 amino acids. The CDR3 is CASSEPGSGYTF. In DNA, the CDR3 is TGTGCCAGCAGTGAACCAGGGAGTGGCTACACCTTC.